A single T cell receptor (beta chain) is shown here with its context. The age range of participants was about 18 to 90 years, with residence in about 25 US areas. The data are from a study of blood T cell repertoires in COVID-19. The wider study: COVID-19 samples collected from the United States, Italy and Spain covered acute and convalescent phases.

V lost 8 bases, J lost 5 bases, and 18 bases lay in between. Germline V lookup: CDR1 MNHEY, CDR2 SMNVEV (reference sequence). The CDR3 runs to 14 residues. Method: immunoSEQ multiplex PCR; TCRdb's copy keeps in-frame clones and lacks some. The table lists over 110,000 clones, over 75% of them singletons. This sequence originates from a man in his forties or fifties in a cohort exposed to, infected with or recovered from COVID-19 (not recorded which). The rearrangement joins TRBV27 to TRBJ2-5; D is possibly TRBD2 (6 bases). Input material: PBMCs or T cells enriched from blood (not recorded which). The CDR3: CASGLASERETQYF. As DNA, the CDR3 is TGTGCCAGCGGGCTGGCTAGCGAAAGGGAGACCCAGTACTTC.